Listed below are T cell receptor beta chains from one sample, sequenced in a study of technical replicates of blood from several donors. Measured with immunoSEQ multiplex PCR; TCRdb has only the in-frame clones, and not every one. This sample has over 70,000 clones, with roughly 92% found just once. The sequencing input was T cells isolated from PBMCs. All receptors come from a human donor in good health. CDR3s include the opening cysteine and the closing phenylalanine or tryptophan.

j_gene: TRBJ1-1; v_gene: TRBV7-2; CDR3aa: CASSLFMNTEAFF
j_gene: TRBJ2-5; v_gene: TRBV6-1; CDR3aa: CASSPYRVQETQYF
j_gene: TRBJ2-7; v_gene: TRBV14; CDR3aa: CASSPIAGGPYEQYF
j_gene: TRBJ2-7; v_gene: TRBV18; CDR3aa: CASSQQGRTYEQYF
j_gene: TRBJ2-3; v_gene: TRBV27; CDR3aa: CASGDRGFTDTQYF
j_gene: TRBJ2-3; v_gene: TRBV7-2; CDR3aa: CASSSTTSGSTDTQYF
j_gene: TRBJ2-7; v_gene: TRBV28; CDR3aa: CASEGLAGRGSYEQYF
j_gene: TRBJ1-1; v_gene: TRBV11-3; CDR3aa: CASSRRQGVNTEAFF
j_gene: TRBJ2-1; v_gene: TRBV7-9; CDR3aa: CASNAESSYNEQFF
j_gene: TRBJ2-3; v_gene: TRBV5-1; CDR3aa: CASSPQGATDTQYF
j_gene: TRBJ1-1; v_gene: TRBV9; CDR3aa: CASSVDLGASGTEAFF
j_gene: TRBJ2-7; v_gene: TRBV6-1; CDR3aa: CASSEVRNSPYEQYF
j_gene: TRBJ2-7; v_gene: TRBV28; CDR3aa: CASSFSFYEQYF
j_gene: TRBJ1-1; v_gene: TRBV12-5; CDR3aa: CASGLGAGTVLMNTEAFF
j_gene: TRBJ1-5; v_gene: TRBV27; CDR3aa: CASSLISANQPQHF
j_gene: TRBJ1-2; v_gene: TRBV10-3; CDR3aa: CAISRDRDGYTF